Given below is one T cell receptor (beta chain) in context. Its matching antigen is unknown. Looked up from germline, CDR1 is KGHSH and CDR2 is LQKENI. The ends were cut back, 6 bases at V and 4 bases at J, with 12 bases in the middle. The CDR3 consists of 14 residues. The sample belongs to a study of shared clonotypes between healthy human individuals. Overall study findings and caveats: Sequencing depth was expected to influence donor clonotype sharing.

Unsorted PBMC samples were amplified in replicate PCRs containing roughly 290 ng DNA, 30,000 or so T cell genomes. The method was immunoSEQ multiplex PCR; TCRdb's version includes in-frame clones alone and lacks a portion of them. The table shows fewer than 550,000 clones, with 75% to 80% occurring only once. This chain joins TRBV18 and TRBJ2-2; D remains unclear. The receptor was derived from a woman aged 40 to 55 in good health. Some clones in this sample may be carry-over from other donors' samples. Input material: PBMCs. The CDR3 DNA reads TGTGCCAGCTCTCCCAATTTTGGCACCGGGGAGCTGTTTTTT. Amino acids: CASSPNFGTGELFF.